These 24 T cell receptor beta chains originate from one sample sequenced in a study of blood T cell repertoires in COVID-19. TCRdb's copy holds only in-frame clones and misses some; the assay was immunoSEQ multiplex PCR. The data contain about 210,000 clones, about 87% of them seen just once; the ten biggest clones take up 1.2%. Sequenced: PBMCs or T cells enriched from blood (not recorded which). The receptors come from a man in his thirties or forties who had recovered from COVID-19.

The chain couples TRBV7-2 to TRBJ2-5, with 10 bases aligning to TRBD1. J was trimmed by 3 bases and V by 0 bases; bases with no gene match: 7. The CDR3 consists of 17 residues. Per germline, CDR1 SGHTA and CDR2 FQGNSA. This chain's CDR3 is CASSLATGTGVKETQYF. The CDR3 coding sequence is TGTGCCAGCAGCTTAGCTACCGGGACAGGGGTTAAAGAGACCCAGTACTTC.

This clone was observed a handful of times. The V gene is TRBV11-3, the J gene TRBJ2-7; weak D call: TRBD2 (6 bases). Germline CDR1 reads SGHNT; CDR2 reads YENEEA. V lost 1 base and J 4 bases, leaving 8 bases between the germline ends. The CDR3 has 13 amino acids. The DNA for the CDR3 is TGTGCCAGCAGCTTAGGAGGAGGGTACGAGCAGTACTTC. Its translation: CASSLGGGYEQYF.

V usage is TRBV10-3 and J usage is TRBJ2-2; TRBD2 aligns across 14 bases. J lost 4 bases, V lost 6 bases, and 7 bases had no gene match. CDR1 is ENHRY and CDR2 is SYGVKD in the germline V gene. CDR3 length: 17 residues. This CDR3 is CAISRTSGGPGTGELFF. Written as DNA, the CDR3 is TGTGCCATCAGCCGGACTAGCGGGGGGCCGGGCACCGGGGAGCTGTTTTTT.

This chain joins TRBV28 and TRBJ1-1; D may be TRBD1 (5 bases). CDR3 length equals 15 residues. CDR1 and CDR2 from the germline V gene are MDHEN and SYDVKM. The germline V and J ends were trimmed by 1 base and 5 bases, with 14 bases remaining between them. The CDR3 coding sequence is TGTGCCAGCAGTTTATTCCGGCAGAAGGGGACTGAAGCTTTCTTT. This translates into CASSLFRQKGTEAFF.

This sequence joins TRBV6-2 or TRBV6-3 and TRBJ2-1; 7 positions agree with TRBD1. With V trimmed by 5 bases and J by 2 bases, 6 bases remained unmatched. The CDR3 runs to 15 residues. Germline V gene data show CDR1 as MNHEY and CDR2 as SVGEGT. The CDR3 region is CASSEARGPYNEQFF. Written as DNA, the CDR3 is TGTGCCAGCAGTGAGGCGAGGGGGCCCTACAATGAGCAGTTCTTC.

The chain is built from TRBV27 and TRBJ1-1; possible D gene TRBD1, 6 bases. The germline V gene encodes CDR1 MNHEY and CDR2 SMNVEV (reference sequence). This CDR3 region has 15 residues. Trimming removed 8 bases at V and 1 base at J, with 17 bases between. The CDR3 bases are TGTGCCAGCTCTCGGCAGGGGATAACGAACACTGAAGCTTTCTTT. Protein product: CASSRQGITNTEAFF.

The V gene is TRBV28, the J gene TRBJ2-1; 11 bases fit TRBD2. V was pared by 5 bases and J by 4 bases, with 7 bases of the junction left unmatched. CDR1 is MDHEN and CDR2 is SYDVKM in the germline V gene. This CDR3 contains 16 residues. In DNA, the CDR3 is TGTGCCAGCAGTCTAACTAGCGGGAGCTTATACAATGAGCAGTTCTTC. It is translated as CASSLTSGSLYNEQFF. The whole variable domain, remainder taken from reference TRBV28 and TRBJ2-1, is DVKVTQSSRYLVKRTGEKVFLECVQDMDHENMFWYRQDPGLGLRLIYFSYDVKMKEKGDIPEGYSVSREKKERFSLILESASTNQTSMYLCASSLTSGSLYNEQFFGPGTRLTVL.

This chain connects TRBV28 to TRBJ1-2; 8 bases are a match to TRBD1. V dropped 3 bases and J dropped 6; count of bases not matched to a gene: 9. Per the germline V gene, CDR1 is MDHEN and CDR2 is SYDVKM. The CDR3 contains 15 residues. The CDR3 DNA sequence: TGTGCCAGCAGTTTTATGGTCAGGGGGCGAGATGGCTACACCTTC. It codes for CASSFMVRGRDGYTF.

In this sample, this clone turned up once. The chain recombines TRBV24-1 with TRBJ2-1, with D unclear. The length of the CDR3 is 15 residues. V lost 2 bases, J lost 5 bases, and 12 bases lay in between. Germline V lookup: CDR1 KGHDR, CDR2 SFDVKD. The CDR3 DNA follows: TGTGCCACCAGTGATTATTCCGAACTTAACAATGAGCAGTTCTTC. Its protein product is CATSDYSELNNEQFF.

This clone appeared a few times. The rearrangement uses TRBV5-1 and TRBJ2-5; D call uncertain. V was pared by 0 bases and J by 3 bases, with 6 bases between. The CDR3 extends over 13 amino acids. Germline V gene sequence: CDR1 SGHRS, CDR2 YFSETQ. CDR3: CASSLAGKETQYF. DNA of the CDR3: TGCGCCAGCAGCTTGGCAGGAAAAGAGACCCAGTACTTC.

This clone was detected only once. The rearrangement joins TRBV11-2 to TRBJ1-6, with TRBD1 matching over 7 bases. The CDR3 covers 15 residues. The V and J ends lost 4 bases and 6 bases, in that order; junction bases with no gene match: 6. Germline V gene data show CDR1 as SGHAT and CDR2 as FQNNGV. CDR3 coding DNA: TGTGCCAGCAGCTCCCGGGACAGTTTTAATTCACCCCTCCACTTT. Translating gives CASSSRDSFNSPLHF.

The gene calls are TRBV4-1 and TRBJ2-7; D is unresolved. The CDR3 extends over 14 amino acids. The germline V gene has CDR1 MGHRA and CDR2 YSYEKL. V lost 6 bases and J lost 4, with 16 bases in between. The CDR3 is CASRDLGRKYEQYF. In DNA, the CDR3 is TGCGCCAGCAGAGATCTCGGCAGGAAATACGAGCAGTACTTC.

The CDR3 protein is CASSLQGSNNYGYTF. The CDR3 DNA reads as TGTGCCAGCAGCTTACAGGGCTCAAATAACTATGGCTACACCTTC. The V and J genes are TRBV7-8 and TRBJ1-2; TRBD1 might be the D (5 bases). Trimming pared 2 bases from V and 1 base from J, leaving 11 bases between. Germline assignment: CDR1 SGHVS and CDR2 FQNEAQ. The CDR3 extends over 15 amino acids.

The chain uses TRBV30 and TRBJ1-2; weak D call: TRBD1 (5 bases). V was trimmed by 0 bases and J by 7 bases, leaving 15 bases between them. Germline assignment: CDR1 GTSNPN and CDR2 SVGIG (reference sequence). The CDR3 has 14 residues. The CDR3, as DNA: TGTGCCTGGAGTGTAAAGGCGGCAGGGTCTGGCTACACCTTC. It codes for CAWSVKAAGSGYTF.

The chain employs TRBV3-1 (or the pseudogene TRBV3-2) and TRBJ2-7; TRBD2 matches 10 bases. From germline, CDR1 is LGHDT and CDR2 YNNKEL (reference sequence). CDR3 length equals 19 residues. V was pared by 5 bases and J by 4 bases, with 20 bases of the junction left unmatched. The CDR3 loop is CASSEGELAGLASGYEQYF. The CDR3 DNA sequence: TGTGCCAGCAGCGAGGGAGAACTAGCGGGATTGGCCTCGGGGTACGAGCAGTACTTC.

J is TRBJ1-2 and V is TRBV20-1; 7 nucleotides match TRBD1. Germline CDR1 and CDR2: DFQATT and SNEGSKA (reference sequence). The CDR3 length is 11 residues. Trimming took 6 bases from V and 9 from J; bases not matched to a gene: 7. The CDR3 region is CSAGDSQSYTF. Here the CDR3 DNA reads TGCAGTGCCGGGGACAGCCAGAGCTACACCTTC.

The J gene is TRBJ2-3, the V gene TRBV19; 10 positions agree with TRBD2. With V trimmed by 5 bases and J by 11 bases, 13 bases remained unmatched. CDR1 is LNHDA and CDR2 is SQIVND in the germline V gene (reference sequence). This CDR3 contains 15 residues. CDR3 region: CASSPSGSTPGRQYF. Written as DNA, the CDR3 is TGTGCCAGTAGTCCTAGCGGGAGTACCCCGGGGAGGCAGTATTTT.

This rearrangement joins TRBV30 to TRBJ1-6; 9 positions match TRBD1. This CDR3 is 14 amino acids long. Trimming cost V 3 bases and J 9 bases; bases outside gene matches: 6. From germline, CDR1 is GTSNPN and CDR2 SVGIG (reference sequence). The CDR3, as DNA: TGTGCCTGGAGGAGACAGGGGGATCGTTCACCCCTCCACTTT. Amino acid sequence: CAWRRQGDRSPLHF.

CDR3 DNA: TGTGCCAGCCGCTATAGCGGGAGCTCCTACAATGAGCAGTTCTTC. Translation gives CASRYSGSSYNEQFF. The chain joins TRBV19 to TRBJ2-1; 9 bases line up with TRBD2. This CDR3 spans 15 amino acids. Germline CDR1 reads LNHDA; CDR2 reads SQIVND (reference sequence). V lost 9 bases, J lost 0 bases, and 6 bases stayed unmatched. Using reference TRBV19 and TRBJ2-1 for the parts outside the CDR3, the full variable domain is DGGITQSPKYLFRKEGQNVTLSCEQNLNHDAMYWYRQDPGQGLRLIYYSQIVNDFQKGDIAEGYSVSREKKESFPLTVTSAQKNPTAFYLCASRYSGSSYNEQFFGPGTRLTVL.

This chain joins TRBV27 and TRBJ2-1, with TRBD1 identical over 7 bases. In germline, CDR1 is MNHEY, CDR2 SMNVEV (reference sequence). This CDR3 is 14 amino acids long. With 6 bases clipped from V and 2 bases from J, the junction kept 4 bases outside the gene matches. This CDR3 reads CASRPRGPYNEQFF. The CDR3, as DNA: TGTGCCAGCAGGCCAAGGGGGCCCTACAATGAGCAGTTCTTC.

V gene TRBV11-2 combines with J gene TRBJ2-1; 9 positions agree with TRBD1. The CDR3 is 14 amino acids. The J segment lost 4 bases and the V segment lost 5 bases, leaving 3 bases of the junction unmatched. Germline V gene sequence: CDR1 SGHAT, CDR2 FQNNGV. The CDR3 coding sequence is TGTGCCAGCAGCACCGACAGGGGGTACAATGAGCAGTTCTTC. Translation: CASSTDRGYNEQFF.

Note on this clone: The junction departs from germline at one end; a sequencing error may be responsible. J is TRBJ1-5 and V is TRBV3-1 (or the pseudogene TRBV3-2); D perhaps matches TRBD1 (5 bases). The germline gives CDR1 LGHDT, CDR2 YNNKEL (reference sequence). The CDR3 has 14 residues. This CDR3 is CASSLDISNQPQHF. CDR3 sequence (DNA): TGTGCCAGCAGTTTGGACATCAGCAACCAGCCCCAGCATTTT.

The chain is built from TRBV5-1 and TRBJ2-7; 8 bases agree with TRBD2. Germline trimming cut 1 base from V and 3 bases from J; bases unmatched to any gene: 6. The germline CDR1 and CDR2 sequences are SGHRS and YFSETQ. CDR3 length: 15 amino acids. In DNA, the CDR3 is TGCGCCAGCAGCTTGAATAGCGGGAAGGACTACGAGCAGTACTTC. Translation: CASSLNSGKDYEQYF. Together with reference TRBV5-1 and TRBJ2-7, the CDR3 gives the full variable domain: KAGVTQTPRYLIKTRGQQVTLSCSPISGHRSVSWYQQTPGQGLQFLFEYFSETQRNKGNFPGRFSGRQFSNSRSEMNVSTLELGDSALYLCASSLNSGKDYEQYFGPGTRLTVT.

The CDR3 sequence is CASSYYRAGELFF. The CDR3, as DNA: TGTGCCAGCAGTTACTACAGGGCCGGGGAGCTGTTTTTT. The chain employs TRBV6-2 or TRBV6-3 and TRBJ2-2; D might be TRBD1 (6 bases). Between the trimmed V and J ends, which lost 1 base and 6 bases, there was a span of 6 bases. This CDR3 contains 13 residues. Germline V gene lookup returns CDR1 MNHEY and CDR2 SVGEGT.